The clone carrying this T cell receptor beta chain was observed a few times. What it recognizes is unknown. TCRdb re-derived calls from the RT-PCR reads in MiXCR, one entry per CDR3 protein. The sample shows some 600,000 distinct CDR3 sequences, less than 15% of them seen only once. The sample is drawn from a study of response to subunit inactivated influenza vaccine. Study-level findings and limits: The authors offered the suggestion that each seasonal influenza vaccination recruits few new T cells.

V lost 8 bases and J lost 4; bases outside the gene matches: 2. The CDR3 covers 13 residues. The sequencing here drew on PBMCs from blood, taken about 14 days before vaccination. The rearrangement links TRBV12-3 or TRBV12-4 to TRBJ1-2, with 12 bases that match TRBD1. The receptor was isolated from a man aged 45-65 years who received an inactivated influenza vaccine. The CDR3 spells CASGTGGGYGYTF. CDR3 bases: TGTGCCAGCGGGACAGGGGGCGGCTATGGCTACACCTTC.